These 20 T cell receptor beta chains were sequenced from one sample in a study of blood T cell repertoires in COVID-19. Method: immunoSEQ multiplex PCR; TCRdb's copy keeps in-frame clones and lacks some. This sample has approximately 250,000 clones, with about 79% found just once. Input material: peripheral blood. These receptors came from a man in his forties who had recovered from COVID-19.

Regarding this clone: Other DNA sequences from this sample encode an identical CDR3 as well. The rearrangement uses TRBV9 and TRBJ1-1, with unresolved D. This CDR3 has 14 amino acids. Per germline, CDR1 SGDLS and CDR2 YYNGEE. Trimming took 4 bases from V and 1 from J, leaving 11 bases between them. The CDR3 DNA sequence: TGTGCCAGCAGCCCCCACCCAGGGAACACTGAAGCTTTCTTT. This translates into CASSPHPGNTEAFF.

The chain carries TRBV5-1 and TRBJ1-5; TRBD1 is a possible D gene (6 bases). Trimming took off 5 bases at V and 7 bases at J, with 16 bases between the two ends. Germline V gene sequence: CDR1 SGHRS, CDR2 YFSETQ. The CDR3 covers 14 residues. CDR3 sequence: CASSSQGLDQPQHF. The CDR3 DNA sequence: TGCGCCAGCAGTTCCCAGGGGTTGGACCAGCCCCAGCATTTT.

V is TRBV7-9 and J is TRBJ1-1, with TRBD1 as a possible D gene (6 bases). Germline CDR1 is SEHNR and CDR2 is FQNEAQ (reference sequence). The length of the CDR3 is 15 residues. Trimming pared 5 bases from V and 0 bases from J, leaving 13 bases between. The CDR3, as DNA: TGTGCCAGCAGCCTACAAGGGGGAATGAACACTGAAGCTTTCTTT. Its protein product is CASSLQGGMNTEAFF.

This chain connects TRBV6-1 to TRBJ2-3; 9 bases align to TRBD1. The V and J ends lost 0 bases and 4 bases, in that order; junction bases with no gene match: 8. Germline loops: CDR1 MNHNS, CDR2 SASEGT. The CDR3 contains 17 residues. CDR3: CASSEAYGGTGSDTQYF. The CDR3 nucleotides read TGTGCCAGCAGTGAAGCGTATGGCGGGACAGGGTCAGATACGCAGTATTTT.

V is TRBV20-1 and J is TRBJ2-1; D is undetermined. The CDR3 covers 11 residues. The V gene's germline CDR1 is DFQATT and CDR2 SNEGSKA (reference sequence). Trimming shortened V by 6 bases and J by 4 bases, and 7 bases separated the two germline ends. The CDR3: CSAPSYNEQFF. The CDR3, as DNA: TGCAGTGCCCCGTCTTACAATGAGCAGTTCTTC.

This chain links TRBV5-1 with TRBJ1-1; D possibly corresponds to TRBD1 (6 bases). This CDR3 contains 12 residues. In germline, CDR1 is SGHRS, CDR2 YFSETQ. Trimming took off 0 bases at V and 14 bases at J, with 14 bases between the two ends. The CDR3 coding sequence is TGCGCCAGCAGCTTGGATGGGGGCTTCCCCTTCTTT. Translation: CASSLDGGFPFF.

J is TRBJ2-3 and V is TRBV27, with 8 bases fitting TRBD1. The germline V gene has CDR1 MNHEY and CDR2 SMNVEV (reference sequence). This CDR3 region has 15 residues. With 4 bases clipped from V and 11 bases from J, the junction kept 14 bases outside the gene matches. CDR3 loop: CASSYWTGQEVEQYF. DNA of the CDR3: TGTGCCAGCAGTTATTGGACAGGGCAGGAGGTTGAGCAGTATTTT.

The chain combines TRBV7-9 with TRBJ1-4; tentative D call: TRBD1 (6 bases). CDR1 SEHNR and CDR2 FQNEAQ come from the germline V gene (reference sequence). V lost 2 bases and J 0 bases, leaving 10 bases between the germline ends. The CDR3 loop spans 16 amino acids. CDR3 bases: TGTGCCAGCAGCTTATCGGGGGGCGCAACTAATGAAAAACTGTTTTTT. Residues: CASSLSGGATNEKLFF.

The chain joins TRBV4-3 to TRBJ2-1; TRBD2 aligns across 10 bases. The CDR3 sequence is 21 residues long. Germline V gene data show CDR1 as LGHNA and CDR2 as YSLEER. V was pared by 2 bases and J by 3 bases, with 19 bases of the junction left unmatched. The chain's CDR3 is CASSQSPALASGSIDYNEQFF. CDR3 sequence (DNA): TGCGCCAGCAGCCAATCACCCGCTTTGGCTAGCGGGAGTATTGACTACAATGAGCAGTTCTTC.

V and J are TRBV7-2 and TRBJ2-5, with D maybe TRBD1 (5 bases). The CDR3 is 14 residues long. Germline assignment: CDR1 SGHTA and CDR2 FQGNSA. V gave up 2 bases and J gave up 5 bases, with 12 bases separating them. The CDR3 bases are TGTGCCAGCAGCTTAAGTGACAGATCTGAGACCCAGTACTTC. Translated, it gives CASSLSDRSETQYF.

The J gene is TRBJ1-4, the V gene TRBV5-6, with D unclear. Between the trimmed V and J ends, which lost 3 bases and 10 bases, there was a span of 10 bases. CDR3 size: 12 residues. The germline gives CDR1 SGHDT, CDR2 YYEEEE. CDR3 sequence: CASSSRYRKLFF. CDR3 in DNA: TGTGCCAGCAGCTCTCGGTATCGAAAACTGTTTTTT.

The V call is TRBV5-5, the J call TRBJ2-3, with D maybe TRBD2 (6 bases). The CDR3 loop spans 15 amino acids. Germline CDR1 SGHKS, CDR2 YYEKEE (reference sequence). V lost 2 bases, J lost 1 base, and 11 bases lay in between. CDR3 amino acids: CASSFRDSRTDTQYF. Here the CDR3 DNA reads TGTGCCAGCAGCTTCCGGGACTCCCGCACAGATACGCAGTATTTT.

The chain combines TRBV3-1 (or the pseudogene TRBV3-2) with TRBJ2-1; 9 bases map to TRBD2. Germline trimming cut 4 bases from V and 8 bases from J; bases unmatched to any gene: 12. Germline V CDR1 and CDR2: LGHDT, YNNKEL (reference sequence). CDR3 size: 16 residues. The CDR3 spells CASSRHFASGVDEQFF. Written as DNA, the CDR3 is TGTGCCAGCAGCCGTCACTTCGCTAGCGGGGTGGATGAGCAGTTCTTC.

The chain recombines TRBV13 with TRBJ2-7; 10 bases are a match to TRBD2. Germline V lookup: CDR1 PRHDT, CDR2 FYEKMQ (reference sequence). The CDR3 length is 17 residues. V lost 4 bases to trimming and J lost 3 bases; unmatched junction nucleotides: 12. The CDR3 spells CASSSEDTAGGFYEQYF. CDR3 coding DNA: TGTGCCAGCAGCTCCGAGGATACAGCGGGGGGGTTCTACGAGCAGTACTTC. The full variable domain, completed using reference TRBV13 and TRBJ2-7, is AAGVIQSPRHLIKEKRETATLKCYPIPRHDTVYWYQQGPGQDPQFLISFYEKMQSDKGSIPDRFSAQQFSDYHSELNMSSLELGDSALYFCASSSEDTAGGFYEQYFGPGTRLTVT.

The CDR3 coding sequence is TGCGCCAGCAGCAGGGGCCATCTTGGCACAGATACGCAGTATTTT. Protein product: CASSRGHLGTDTQYF. The genes are TRBV5-1 and TRBJ2-3; perhaps TRBD1 as D (5 bases). V was trimmed by 4 bases and J by 1 base, leaving 13 bases between them. Germline V CDR1 and CDR2: SGHRS, YFSETQ. CDR3 length equals 15 residues.

V and J are TRBV18 and TRBJ2-7; 7 positions agree with TRBD1. The CDR3 length is 15 residues. CDR1 is KGHSH, CDR2 LQKENI, per germline. V trimming: 4 bases; J trimming: 3 bases; junction bases outside the gene matches: 9. The CDR3 loop is CASSRGTEQVYEQYF. CDR3 in DNA: TGTGCCAGCTCACGGGGGACAGAACAAGTCTACGAGCAGTACTTC.

The chain carries TRBV15 and TRBJ1-3; 7 bases agree with TRBD1. The germline V gene has CDR1 LNHNV and CDR2 YYDKDF (reference sequence). V shed 0 bases and J 4 bases; nucleotides not matched to a gene: 3. This CDR3 has 15 residues. The CDR3 DNA is TGTGCCACCAGCAGAGACCTGACAGGGGGAAACACCATATATTTT. Amino acids: CATSRDLTGGNTIYF.

The chain recombines TRBV2 with TRBJ2-7, with 8 nucleotides matching TRBD1. The V gene end was trimmed by 8 bases and the J gene end by 0 bases; junction bases not matched to a gene: 9. CDR1 and CDR2 (germline): SNHLY, FYNNEI. The CDR3 sequence is 15 residues long. CDR3 sequence reads: CASGNVDRVSYEQYF. The CDR3, as DNA: TGTGCCAGCGGCAACGTGGACAGGGTCTCCTACGAGCAGTACTTC.

V and J are TRBV3-1 (or the pseudogene TRBV3-2) and TRBJ2-7; 9 bases agree with TRBD2. Unmatched junction bases numbered 15, after V lost 1 base and J lost 2 bases. The germline CDR1 and CDR2 sequences are LGHDT and YNNKEL (reference sequence). CDR3 length: 19 residues. CDR3 in amino acids: CASSQGDPVAGGFAYEQYF. The DNA of the CDR3 is TGTGCCAGCAGCCAAGGTGATCCGGTCGCGGGGGGGTTCGCCTACGAGCAGTACTTC.

This rearrangement joins TRBV7-9 to TRBJ2-5; 8 bases fit TRBD1. The CDR3 consists of 14 residues. Per the germline V gene, CDR1 is SEHNR and CDR2 is FQNEAQ (reference sequence). After removal of 2 bases from V and 5 bases from J, the junction contained 4 bases not matched to a gene. The CDR3 loop is CASSLYRGTETQYF. The DNA for the CDR3 is TGTGCCAGCAGCTTATACAGGGGGACGGAGACCCAGTACTTC.